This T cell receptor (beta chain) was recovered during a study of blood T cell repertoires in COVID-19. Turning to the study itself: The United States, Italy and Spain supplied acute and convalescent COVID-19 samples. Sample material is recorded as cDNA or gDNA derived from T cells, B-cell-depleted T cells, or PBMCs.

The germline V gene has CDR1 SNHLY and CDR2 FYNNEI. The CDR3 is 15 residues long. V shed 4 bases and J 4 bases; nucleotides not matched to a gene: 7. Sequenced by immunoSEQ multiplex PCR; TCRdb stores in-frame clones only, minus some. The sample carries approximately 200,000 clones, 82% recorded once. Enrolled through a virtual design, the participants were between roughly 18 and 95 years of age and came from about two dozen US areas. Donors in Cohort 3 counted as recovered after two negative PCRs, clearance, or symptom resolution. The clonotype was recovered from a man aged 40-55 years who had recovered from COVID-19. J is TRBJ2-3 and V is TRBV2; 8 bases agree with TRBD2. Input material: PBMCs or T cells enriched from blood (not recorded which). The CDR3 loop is CASSVGGAGADTQYF. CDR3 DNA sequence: TGTGCCAGCAGTGTCGGGGGGGCTGGGGCAGATACGCAGTATTTT.